This is a list of T cell receptor beta chains from one sample in a study of shared clonotypes between healthy human individuals. Clones were sequenced by immunoSEQ multiplex PCR, and TCRdb holds only the in-frame ones, with some missing. The sample has approximately 1,500,000 clones; 95% to 97% are singletons. Sequenced input: naive CD4+ T cells sorted from blood. These TCRs come from a man aged 30 to 39 in good health. Each CDR3 is given with its conserved first and last residue. A D gene is named only where the DNA matches it firmly. Clone size appears in some rows only: once, few, many, or a class for an expanded clone.

cdr3_length,j_call,clone_size,d_call,v_call,cdr3_aa,cdr3_nt
17,TRBJ2-1,-,-,TRBV12-2,CASRLAPDQISYNEQFF,TGTGCAAGTCGCTTAGCACCGGATCAGATTTCCTACAATGAGCAGTTCTTC
15,TRBJ1-1,-,-,TRBV4-1,CASSQGGAGDTEAFF,TGCGCCAGCAGCCAAGGTGGGGCTGGGGACACTGAAGCTTTCTTT
15,TRBJ2-1,once,-,TRBV18,CASSPPAGRLDEQFF,TGTGCCAGCTCACCACCGGCAGGGCGTCTCGATGAGCAGTTCTTC
15,TRBJ2-6,-,TRBD1,TRBV5-1,CASSARQGYNNVLTF,TGCGCCAGCAGCGCCCGACAGGGATATAACAACGTCCTGACTTTC
13,TRBJ1-2,-,TRBD1,TRBV7-9,CASSSGQGYGYTF,TGTGCCAGCAGCTCGGGACAGGGATATGGCTACACCTTC
12,TRBJ2-1,-,TRBD2,TRBV29-1,CSVGSGGGEQFF,TGCAGCGTTGGGTCGGGCGGGGGTGAGCAGTTCTTC
17,TRBJ2-7,-,TRBD2,TRBV18,CASSSEGRLAGFYEQYF,TGTGCCAGCTCTTCCGAAGGGCGTCTAGCGGGCTTCTACGAGCAGTACTTC
11,TRBJ1-2,-,-,TRBV29-1,CSVSGEDGYTF,TGCAGCGTTTCAGGGGAGGATGGCTACACCTTC
15,TRBJ1-3,-,-,TRBV28,CASSLTQNSGNTIYF,TGTGCCAGCAGCCTGACTCAAAACTCTGGAAACACCATATATTTT
15,TRBJ1-5,-,TRBD1,TRBV4-1,CASSQPDRFFQPQHF,TGCGCCAGCAGCCAGCCGGACAGGTTCTTTCAGCCCCAGCATTTT
17,TRBJ2-3,-,TRBD2,TRBV27,CASSPRPSGASPDTQYF,TGTGCCAGCAGTCCTCGCCCTAGCGGGGCCTCCCCAGATACGCAGTATTTT
14,TRBJ1-5,-,-,TRBV28,CASINTESNQPQHF,TGTGCCAGCATTAATACAGAGAGCAATCAGCCCCAGCATTTT
15,TRBJ1-1,-,TRBD1,TRBV28,CASSPPDRGRTEAFF,TGTGCCAGCAGTCCCCCGGACAGGGGGAGGACTGAAGCTTTCTTT
16,TRBJ1-6,-,-,TRBV27,CASSSTAKGDNSPLHF,TGTGCCAGCAGTTCGACAGCCAAAGGGGATAATTCACCCCTCCACTTT
14,TRBJ2-2,-,-,TRBV5-5,CASSLGPEAGELFF,TGTGCCAGCAGCTTGGGTCCCGAAGCCGGGGAGCTGTTTTTT
15,TRBJ2-3,once,TRBD2,TRBV19,CASSIGSGVTDTQYF,TGTGCCAGTAGTATAGGTAGCGGGGTCACAGATACGCAGTATTTT
14,TRBJ1-1,-,TRBD1,TRBV28,CASSEAGQGTEAFF,TGTGCCAGCAGCGAGGCGGGACAGGGAACTGAAGCTTTCTTT
15,TRBJ2-7,-,TRBD2,TRBV19,CASSPRRTSPYEQYF,TGTGCCAGTAGTCCTCGCAGGACTAGCCCCTACGAGCAGTACTTC
17,TRBJ2-7,-,TRBD2,TRBV5-6,CASSRLAGAALLREQYF,TGTGCCAGCAGTCGGCTAGCGGGCGCGGCACTACTTCGGGAGCAGTACTTC
15,TRBJ2-1,-,TRBD2,TRBV7-3,CASSFGLAGVLGQFF,TGTGCCAGCAGCTTCGGACTAGCGGGAGTACTCGGGCAGTTCTTC
15,TRBJ1-2,-,TRBD1,TRBV28,CASSGRDRGTYGYTF,TGTGCCAGCAGTGGCCGGGACAGGGGGACCTATGGCTACACCTTC
14,TRBJ1-2,-,-,TRBV18,CASSPVDGHYGYTF,TGTGCCAGCTCACCGGTCGACGGCCACTATGGCTACACCTTC
13,TRBJ2-7,-,-,TRBV13,CASILWGTYEQYF,TGTGCCAGCATCCTGTGGGGGACCTACGAGCAGTACTTC
15,TRBJ2-3,-,TRBD1,TRBV28,CASSPRDRHTDTQYF,TGTGCCAGCAGTCCCCGGGACAGACACACAGATACGCAGTATTTT
10,TRBJ2-7,-,-,TRBV19,CAPKIHEQYF,TGTGCCCCCAAGATACACGAGCAGTACTTC
14,TRBJ2-6,-,-,TRBV7-2,CASSLESGNNVLTF,TGTGCCAGCAGCTTAGAGTCAGGGAACAACGTCCTGACTTTC
11,TRBJ2-7,-,-,TRBV10-2,CASLGSYEQYF,TGCGCCAGCTTAGGGAGCTACGAGCAGTACTTC
14,TRBJ2-7,-,-,TRBV7-2,CASSLDRSSYEQYF,TGTGCCAGCAGCTTAGACAGAAGCTCCTACGAGCAGTACTTC
14,TRBJ1-3,-,-,TRBV5-5,CASSVGGGVDTIYF,TGTGCCAGCAGCGTAGGGGGAGGAGTCGACACCATATATTTT
15,TRBJ2-1,once,-,TRBV5-1,CASSKTGEFYNEQFF,TGCGCCAGCAGCAAAACAGGAGAATTTTACAATGAGCAGTTCTTC
11,TRBJ2-3,-,-,TRBV2,CASSVVWDKNF,TGTGCCAGCAGTGTAGTATGGGACAAGAATTTT
13,TRBJ2-7,-,TRBD1,TRBV29-1,CSVPGQGAREQYF,TGCAGCGTCCCCGGACAGGGGGCTCGCGAGCAGTACTTC
18,TRBJ1-2,-,-,TRBV14,CASSQGGHYGGRLDGYTF,TGTGCCAGCAGCCAAGGGGGTCATTACGGGGGCCGCCTTGATGGCTACACCTTC
16,TRBJ1-3,-,-,TRBV18,CASSTTIPGLGNTIYF,TGTGCCAGCTCTACCACCATACCAGGGCTTGGAAACACCATATATTTT
13,TRBJ1-2,once,-,TRBV6-5,CASSYVQGHGYTF,TGTGCCAGCAGTTACGTGCAGGGACATGGCTACACCTTC
15,TRBJ2-2,-,TRBD2,TRBV5-1,CASSPGLAGVGELFF,TGCGCCAGCAGCCCGGGACTAGCGGGGGTCGGGGAGCTGTTTTTT
15,TRBJ1-5,-,TRBD1,TRBV6-5,CASSKDRGGNQPQHF,TGTGCCAGCAGTAAAGACAGGGGCGGCAATCAGCCCCAGCATTTT
12,TRBJ1-5,-,-,TRBV25-1,CASSEPNQPQHF,TGTGCCAGCAGTGAACCTAATCAGCCCCAGCATTTT
15,TRBJ2-3,-,TRBD1,TRBV19,CASSNTGDRTDTQYF,TGTGCCAGTAGTAATACAGGGGATCGCACAGATACGCAGTATTTT
13,TRBJ1-2,-,-,TRBV11-2,CASSFTGTAFHTF,TGTGCCAGCAGCTTCACCGGGACGGCGTTTCACACCTTC
13,TRBJ1-2,-,TRBD1,TRBV7-8,CASSPRDRPIGTF,TGTGCCAGCAGCCCACGGGACAGGCCCATCGGCACCTTC
14,TRBJ2-3,-,-,TRBV5-4,CASSLGARADTQYF,TGTGCCAGCAGCTTGGGTGCGCGAGCGGATACGCAGTATTTT
15,TRBJ2-7,-,TRBD2,TRBV28,CASKEIGLAGSREYF,TGTGCCAGCAAGGAAATCGGACTAGCGGGGAGCAGGGAGTACTTC
13,TRBJ2-5,-,-,TRBV6-1,CASREGTQETQYF,TGTGCCAGCAGGGAGGGTACCCAAGAGACCCAGTACTTC
12,TRBJ1-1,-,-,TRBV28,CACSRNTAEAFF,TGTGCATGTTCGCGGAACACCGCTGAAGCTTTCTTT
16,TRBJ2-3,-,TRBD2,TRBV7-9,CASSLGVAGITDTQYF,TGTGCCAGCAGCTTAGGGGTAGCGGGAATAACAGATACGCAGTATTTT
15,TRBJ2-7,-,TRBD1,TRBV6-1,CASKMRQGGFNEQYF,TGTGCCAGCAAGATGAGACAGGGGGGATTTAACGAGCAGTACTTC
17,TRBJ2-2,-,TRBD2,TRBV11-2,CASSLRREGANTGELFF,TGTGCCAGCAGCTTGAGGCGGGAGGGGGCGAACACCGGGGAGCTGTTTTTT
14,TRBJ1-2,once,-,TRBV4-3,CASSQDSQVYGYTF,TGCGCCAGCAGCCAAGATTCTCAGGTATATGGCTACACCTTC
14,TRBJ1-5,-,TRBD1,TRBV30,CAWMHRQGGQPQHF,TGTGCCTGGATGCACCGACAGGGCGGTCAGCCCCAGCATTTT
16,TRBJ2-7,-,-,TRBV7-8,CASSIQDHISSYEQYF,TGTGCCAGCAGCATACAGGACCATATCAGCTCCTACGAGCAGTACTTC
15,TRBJ2-5,-,-,TRBV6-6,CASTTFLGVAETQYF,TGTGCCAGCACCACGTTCTTAGGGGTAGCGGAGACCCAGTACTTC
15,TRBJ2-2,-,-,TRBV11-3,CASSVRTENTGELFF,TGTGCCAGCAGCGTAAGGACAGAGAACACCGGGGAGCTGTTTTTT
17,TRBJ1-3,-,-,TRBV7-9,CASSSTFRWGAGNTIYF,TGTGCCAGCAGCTCGACGTTTCGGTGGGGGGCTGGAAACACCATATATTTT
16,TRBJ2-2,-,-,TRBV5-1,CASSLGQRAPTGELFF,TGCGCCAGCAGCTTGGGACAGAGGGCTCCCACCGGGGAGCTGTTTTTT
15,TRBJ2-1,-,-,TRBV5-4,CASSLAGGLNNEQFF,TGTGCCAGCAGCTTGGCTGGAGGGTTAAACAATGAGCAGTTCTTC
16,TRBJ2-3,-,TRBD2,TRBV18,CASSPSLAGSTDTQYF,TGTGCCAGCTCACCTTCCCTAGCGGGTTCCACAGATACGCAGTATTTT